This T cell receptor (beta chain) was found in a study of cytomegalovirus exposure and HLA in healthy donors. V shed 6 bases and J shed 1 base, with 9 bases lying between them. Germline assignment: CDR1 MNHEY and CDR2 SMNVEV (reference sequence). The CDR3 length is 13 residues. The primer mix had 60 Vbeta and 13 Jbeta primers. The table came from immunoSEQ multiplex PCR; TCRdb's copy has only in-frame clones and leaves some out. Its listing shows around 210,000 clones. Input material: PBMCs. The rearrangement links TRBV27 to TRBJ2-5, with D uncertain. The receptor's source is a girl under 10 years old in good health and CMV-seropositive. CDR3 loop: CASSRVGQETQYF. CDR3 DNA sequence: TGTGCCAGCAGCCGGGTAGGCCAAGAGACCCAGTACTTC.